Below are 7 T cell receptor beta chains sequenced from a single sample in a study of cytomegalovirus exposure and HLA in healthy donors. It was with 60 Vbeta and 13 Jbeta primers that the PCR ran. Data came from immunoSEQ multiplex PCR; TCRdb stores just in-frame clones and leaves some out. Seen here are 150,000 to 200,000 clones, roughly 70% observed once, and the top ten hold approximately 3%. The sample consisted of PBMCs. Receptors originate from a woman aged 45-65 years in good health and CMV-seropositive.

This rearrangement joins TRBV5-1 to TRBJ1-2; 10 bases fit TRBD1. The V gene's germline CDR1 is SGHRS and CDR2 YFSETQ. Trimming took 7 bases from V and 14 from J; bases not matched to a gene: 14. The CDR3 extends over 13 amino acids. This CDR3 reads CASQTGTGDIFTF. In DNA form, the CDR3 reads TGCGCCAGCCAGACTGGGACAGGGGATATTTTTACCTTC. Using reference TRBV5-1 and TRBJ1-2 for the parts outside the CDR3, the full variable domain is KAGVTQTPRYLIKTRGQQVTLSCSPISGHRSVSWYQQTPGQGLQFLFEYFSETQRNKGNFPGRFSGRQFSNSRSEMNVSTLELGDSALYLCASQTGTGDIFTFGSGTRLTVV.

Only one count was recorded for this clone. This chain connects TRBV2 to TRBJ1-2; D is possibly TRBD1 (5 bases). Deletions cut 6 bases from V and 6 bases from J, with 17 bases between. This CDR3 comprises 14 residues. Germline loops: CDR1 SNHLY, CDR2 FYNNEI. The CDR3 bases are TGTGCCAGCAGATTGGGAGGGGATCGAAATGGCTACACCTTC. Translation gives CASRLGGDRNGYTF.

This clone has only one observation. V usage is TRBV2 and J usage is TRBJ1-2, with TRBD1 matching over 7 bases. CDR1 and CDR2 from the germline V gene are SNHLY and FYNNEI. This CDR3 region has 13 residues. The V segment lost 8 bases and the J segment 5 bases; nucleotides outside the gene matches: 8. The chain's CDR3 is CASVQDRVYGYTF. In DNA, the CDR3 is TGTGCCAGCGTCCAAGACAGGGTATATGGCTACACCTTC.

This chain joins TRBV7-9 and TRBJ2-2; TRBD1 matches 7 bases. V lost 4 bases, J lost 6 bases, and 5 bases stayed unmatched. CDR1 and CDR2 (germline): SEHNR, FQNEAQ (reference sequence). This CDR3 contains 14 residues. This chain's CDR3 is CASSSGQFAGELFF. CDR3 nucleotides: TGTGCCAGCAGCTCGGGACAGTTCGCCGGGGAGCTGTTTTTT.

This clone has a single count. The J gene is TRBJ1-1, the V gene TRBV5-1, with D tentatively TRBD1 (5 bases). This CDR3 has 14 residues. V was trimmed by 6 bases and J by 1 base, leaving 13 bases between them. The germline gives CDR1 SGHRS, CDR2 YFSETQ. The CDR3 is CASTPSTGNTEAFF. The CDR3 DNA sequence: TGCGCCAGCACCCCGAGCACAGGGAACACTGAAGCTTTCTTT.

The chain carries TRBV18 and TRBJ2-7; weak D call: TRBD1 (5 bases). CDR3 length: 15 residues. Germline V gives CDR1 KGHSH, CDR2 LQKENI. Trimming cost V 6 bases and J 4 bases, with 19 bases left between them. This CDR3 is CASSQGSQAGYEQYF. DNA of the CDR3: TGTGCCAGCTCGCAAGGGTCACAGGCCGGTTACGAGCAGTACTTC. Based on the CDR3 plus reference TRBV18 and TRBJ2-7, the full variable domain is NAGVMQNPRHLVRRRGQEARLRCSPMKGHSHVYWYRQLPEEGLKFMVYLQKENIIDESGMPKERFSAEFPKEGPSILRIQQVVRGDSAAYFCASSQGSQAGYEQYFGPGTRLTVT.

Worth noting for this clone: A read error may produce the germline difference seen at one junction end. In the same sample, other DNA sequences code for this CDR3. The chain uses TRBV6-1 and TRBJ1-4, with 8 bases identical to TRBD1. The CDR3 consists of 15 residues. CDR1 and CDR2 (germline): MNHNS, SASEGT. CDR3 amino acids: CASSETDRAYEKLFF. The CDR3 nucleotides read TGTGCCAGCAGTGAAACGGACAGGGCTTATGAAAAACTGTTTTTC.